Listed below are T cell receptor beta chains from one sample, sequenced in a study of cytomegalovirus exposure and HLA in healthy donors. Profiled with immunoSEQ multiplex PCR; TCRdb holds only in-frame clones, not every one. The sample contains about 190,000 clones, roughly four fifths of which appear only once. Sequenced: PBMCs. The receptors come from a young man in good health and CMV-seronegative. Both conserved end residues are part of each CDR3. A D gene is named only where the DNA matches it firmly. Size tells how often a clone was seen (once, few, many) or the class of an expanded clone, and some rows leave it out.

CDR3: CASKRRDTRETQYF
DNA: TGTGCCAGCAAACGGCGCGACACCAGGGAGACCCAGTACTTC
J: TRBJ2-5
V: TRBV5-6
D: NA
size: NA

CDR3: CASSPTRTVSSYEQYF
DNA: TGCGCCAGCAGCCCGACGAGGACAGTAAGCTCCTACGAGCAGTACTTC
J: TRBJ2-7
V: TRBV4-3
D: NA
size: NA

CDR3: CASSNSRQQNPNTTNEKLFF
DNA: TGTGCCAGCAGCAACTCGAGACAGCAAAACCCTAATACAACTAATGAAAAACTGTTTTTT
J: TRBJ1-4
V: TRBV21-1
D: NA
size: NA

CDR3: CASSWGTGVSTDTQYF
DNA: TGTGCCAGCAGCTGGGGGACAGGGGTGAGCACAGATACGCAGTATTTT
J: TRBJ2-3
V: TRBV5-6
D: TRBD1
size: NA

CDR3: CASSTGQGSGSYNSPLHF
DNA: TGTGCCAGCAGTACGGGACAGGGCTCTGGTTCCTATAATTCACCCCTCCACTTT
J: TRBJ1-6
V: TRBV5-8
D: TRBD1
size: NA

CDR3: CALLGVAGGEGEQFF
DNA: TGTGCCCTATTGGGGGTAGCGGGAGGTGAGGGTGAGCAGTTCTTC
J: TRBJ2-1
V: TRBV30
D: TRBD2
size: NA

CDR3: CASSPRTSGTHGELFF
DNA: TGTGCCAGCAGCCCCCGGACTAGCGGGACTCACGGGGAGCTGTTTTTT
J: TRBJ2-2
V: TRBV9
D: TRBD2
size: NA

CDR3: CASSLSPWDRVYF
DNA: TGTGCCAGCAGCCTATCCCCATGGGACAGGGTATATTTT
J: TRBJ1-3
V: TRBV7-2
D: TRBD1
size: NA

CDR3: CASSPGLAGDTGELFF
DNA: TGTGCCAGCAGCCCGGGACTAGCGGGGGACACCGGGGAGCTGTTTTTT
J: TRBJ2-2
V: TRBV5-4
D: TRBD2
size: NA

CDR3: CASRIGTSGRSGQFF
DNA: TGTGCCAGTAGAATCGGGACTAGCGGGAGGTCGGGGCAGTTCTTC
J: TRBJ2-1
V: TRBV6-5
D: TRBD2
size: NA

CDR3: CASSPDGGTSFNEQFF
DNA: TGTGCCAGCAGCCCAGATGGGGGGACTAGCTTCAATGAGCAGTTCTTC
J: TRBJ2-1
V: TRBV11-2
D: TRBD2
size: few

CDR3: CATTVTSGGEQYF
DNA: TGTGCCACGACGGTAACTAGCGGGGGCGAGCAGTACTTC
J: TRBJ2-7
V: TRBV28
D: TRBD2
size: NA

CDR3: CASSPLLGANVLTF
DNA: TGTGCCAGCAGCCCTCTCCTAGGGGCCAACGTCCTGACTTTC
J: TRBJ2-6
V: TRBV7-6
D: NA
size: few

CDR3: CASSGLVNEQFF
DNA: TGTGCCAGCAGCGGACTAGTCAATGAGCAGTTCTTC
J: TRBJ2-1
V: TRBV5-6
D: TRBD2
size: NA

CDR3: CATSRGMGGSNQPQHF
DNA: TGTGCCACCAGCAGAGGAATGGGGGGTAGCAATCAGCCCCAGCATTTT
J: TRBJ1-5
V: TRBV15
D: NA
size: NA

CDR3: CASSSGSVPYEQYF
DNA: TGTGCCAGCAGTTCCGGGAGCGTACCCTACGAGCAGTACTTC
J: TRBJ2-7
V: TRBV21-1
D: NA
size: NA

CDR3: CASSPETSTNYGYTF
DNA: TGTGCCAGCTCACCGGAGACTTCCACTAACTATGGCTACACCTTC
J: TRBJ1-2
V: TRBV18
D: NA
size: NA

CDR3: CASSPRGGSGNTIYF
DNA: TGTGCCAGCAGCCCAAGGGGAGGCTCTGGAAACACCATATATTTT
J: TRBJ1-3
V: TRBV7-8
D: NA
size: NA

CDR3: CASTRGQGSNEQFF
DNA: TGTGCCAGCACCAGGGGACAGGGAAGCAATGAGCAGTTCTTC
J: TRBJ2-1
V: TRBV2
D: TRBD1
size: NA

CDR3: CASSQGSLSVWGRETQYF
DNA: TGTGCCAGCAGTCAAGGGTCGTTGTCGGTGTGGGGGAGGGAGACCCAGTACTTC
J: TRBJ2-5
V: TRBV7-6
D: NA
size: NA

CDR3: CASSLWGARYEQYF
DNA: TGTGCCAGCAGTTTATGGGGGGCGCGGTACGAGCAGTACTTC
J: TRBJ2-7
V: TRBV28
D: NA
size: NA

CDR3: CAISEWDRGARELFF
DNA: TGTGCCATCAGTGAGTGGGACAGGGGGGCCCGGGAGCTGTTTTTT
J: TRBJ2-2
V: TRBV10-3
D: TRBD1
size: NA

CDR3: CSVEASIPGFRYGYTF
DNA: TGCAGCGTTGAAGCCTCAATCCCGGGATTCCGCTATGGCTACACCTTC
J: TRBJ1-2
V: TRBV29-1
D: NA
size: NA

CDR3: CASSLATLRDRVNTEAFF
DNA: TGTGCCAGCAGCTTGGCCACGCTAAGGGACAGGGTGAACACTGAAGCTTTCTTT
J: TRBJ1-1
V: TRBV5-4
D: TRBD1
size: once

CDR3: CASSESLAGGTGELFF
DNA: TGCGCCAGCAGTGAGAGTCTAGCGGGGGGTACCGGGGAGCTGTTTTTT
J: TRBJ2-2
V: TRBV10-1
D: TRBD2
size: NA

CDR3: CASIPGLVPYEQYF
DNA: TGTGCCAGCATACCGGGACTAGTACCCTACGAGCAGTACTTC
J: TRBJ2-7
V: TRBV28
D: TRBD2
size: few

CDR3: CASSLGGAGYEQFF
DNA: TGTGCCAGCAGCTTGGGAGGGGCGGGGTATGAGCAGTTCTTC
J: TRBJ2-1
V: TRBV11-3
D: TRBD2
size: NA

CDR3: CASSYRGSSGNTIYF
DNA: TGTGCCAGCAGTTATAGGGGGAGCTCTGGAAACACCATATATTTT
J: TRBJ1-3
V: TRBV6-5
D: NA
size: NA

CDR3: CSVAQGVRTEAFF
DNA: TGCAGCGTTGCGCAGGGGGTTAGGACTGAAGCTTTCTTT
J: TRBJ1-1
V: TRBV29-1
D: TRBD1
size: NA

CDR3: CAWYRQGNTEAFF
DNA: TGTGCCTGGTATAGACAGGGGAACACTGAAGCTTTCTTT
J: TRBJ1-1
V: TRBV30
D: TRBD1
size: once

CDR3: CASSNRLAGAGELFF
DNA: TGTGCCAGCAGCAATCGACTAGCGGGAGCCGGGGAGCTGTTTTTT
J: TRBJ2-2
V: TRBV7-2
D: TRBD2
size: NA

CDR3: CASSLGQGYQPQHF
DNA: TGTGCCAGCAGCTTGGGACAGGGTTATCAGCCCCAGCATTTT
J: TRBJ1-5
V: TRBV5-6
D: TRBD1
size: NA

CDR3: CASSDRGLETQYF
DNA: TGCGCCAGCAGTGACAGGGGGCTGGAGACCCAGTACTTC
J: TRBJ2-5
V: TRBV10-2
D: TRBD1
size: NA

CDR3: CASSFRAGVSETQYF
DNA: TGTGCCAGCAGCTTTAGGGCGGGGGTTTCGGAGACCCAGTACTTC
J: TRBJ2-5
V: TRBV5-4
D: TRBD2
size: NA

CDR3: CASSLDRTSDTGELFF
DNA: TGCGCCAGCAGCCTCGACCGGACTAGTGACACCGGGGAGCTGTTTTTT
J: TRBJ2-2
V: TRBV5-1
D: TRBD2
size: NA

CDR3: CASSQEAPEGTGELFF
DNA: TGCGCCAGCAGCCAAGAAGCGCCGGAGGGCACCGGGGAGCTGTTTTTT
J: TRBJ2-2
V: TRBV4-3
D: NA
size: NA

CDR3: CAISNTGGNEQFF
DNA: TGTGCCATCAGTAATACAGGGGGCAATGAGCAGTTCTTC
J: TRBJ2-1
V: TRBV10-3
D: TRBD1
size: once

CDR3: CASSGQNYEQYF
DNA: TGTGCCAGCAGTGGACAGAACTACGAGCAGTACTTC
J: TRBJ2-7
V: TRBV28
D: NA
size: NA

CDR3: CASSLPGGRGSYEQYF
DNA: TGTGCCAGCAGCCTCCCCGGGGGACGGGGCTCCTACGAGCAGTACTTC
J: TRBJ2-7
V: TRBV7-9
D: NA
size: NA

CDR3: CASSLNFGREKDTQYF
DNA: TGTGCCAGCAGCTTAAATTTCGGCAGGGAAAAAGATACGCAGTATTTT
J: TRBJ2-3
V: TRBV7-9
D: NA
size: NA

CDR3: CASSKVGRRYEQYF
DNA: TGTGCCAGCAGCAAAGTCGGGAGACGGTACGAGCAGTACTTC
J: TRBJ2-7
V: TRBV21-1
D: NA
size: NA

CDR3: CASSASGSSDTQYF
DNA: TGTGCCAGCAGTGCAAGCGGGAGTTCAGATACGCAGTATTTT
J: TRBJ2-3
V: TRBV6-5
D: TRBD2
size: NA

CDR3: CASSSTRGSTYEQYF
DNA: TGTGCCAGCAGCTCAACAAGGGGATCTACCTACGAGCAGTACTTC
J: TRBJ2-7
V: TRBV4-2
D: NA
size: NA

CDR3: CASSPMGQSSRGYTF
DNA: TGCGCCAGCAGCCCTATGGGACAGTCCTCTCGTGGCTACACCTTC
J: TRBJ1-2
V: TRBV5-1
D: TRBD1
size: NA

CDR3: CAIARMSGGLNTDTQYF
DNA: TGTGCCATCGCCCGGATGAGCGGGGGACTAAACACAGATACGCAGTATTTT
J: TRBJ2-3
V: TRBV10-3
D: TRBD2
size: NA

CDR3: CASSLDSGGRLETQYF
DNA: TGTGCCAGCAGCTTAGACAGCGGGGGTCGTTTAGAGACCCAGTACTTC
J: TRBJ2-5
V: TRBV7-2
D: TRBD2
size: NA

CDR3: CASSQEGGDQPQHF
DNA: TGCGCCAGCAGCCAAGAAGGCGGGGATCAGCCCCAGCATTTT
J: TRBJ1-5
V: TRBV4-3
D: NA
size: NA

CDR3: CASSAQGRTQHF
DNA: TGTGCCAGTAGTGCACAGGGGAGGACCCAGCATTTT
J: TRBJ1-5
V: TRBV19
D: TRBD1
size: NA